Each of the 23 T cell receptor beta chains below was sequenced from the same sample in a study of technical replicates of blood from a few donors. Clones were sequenced by immunoSEQ multiplex PCR, and TCRdb holds only the in-frame ones, with some missing. In the table there are about 83,000 clones, about 91% of which are singletons. Sequenced sample: T cells isolated from PBMCs. The receptors come from a human donor in good health.

The table lists this clone with a count of one. The V gene is TRBV28, the J gene TRBJ2-7, with a possible D match to TRBD2 (6 bases). V dropped 6 bases and J dropped 3 bases, with 12 bases sitting between them. The CDR3 length is 13 residues. In germline, CDR1 is MDHEN, CDR2 SYDVKM. CDR3 coding DNA: TGTGCCAGCAGGCTCGGACTATTCTACGAGCAGTACTTC. As protein: CASRLGLFYEQYF.

The chain couples TRBV6-6 to TRBJ2-7; TRBD1 matches 8 bases. From germline, CDR1 is MNHNY and CDR2 SVGAGI (reference sequence). The CDR3 totals 15 residues. J gave up 3 bases and V 1 base, and 5 bases lay outside the gene matches. The CDR3 bases are TGTGCCAGCAGTTACTTCGCAGGGGGCGGCTACGAGCAGTACTTC. Translated: CASSYFAGGGYEQYF.

The chain uses TRBV19 and TRBJ1-5; 8 nucleotides align to TRBD1. V shed 3 bases and J 2 bases; nucleotides not matched to a gene: 9. CDR3 length: 17 amino acids. Looked up from germline, CDR1 is LNHDA and CDR2 is SQIVND (reference sequence). The CDR3 loop is CASSILAGGRGNQPQHF. CDR3 DNA: TGTGCCAGTAGTATTCTGGCAGGGGGCCGGGGCAATCAGCCCCAGCATTTT.

The V call is TRBV9, the J call TRBJ2-5; TRBD2 is a possible D gene (6 bases). The CDR3 length is 17 residues. CDR1 is SGDLS, CDR2 YYNGEE, per germline. Trimming took 3 bases from V and 0 from J, leaving 18 bases between them. The CDR3 here is CASSAGIGRGYQETQYF. CDR3 nucleotides: TGTGCCAGCAGCGCGGGCATCGGGCGGGGTTACCAAGAGACCCAGTACTTC. The full variable domain, rest sourced from reference TRBV9 and TRBJ2-5, is DSGVTQTPKHLITATGQRVTLRCSPRSGDLSVYWYQQSLDQGLQFLIQYYNGEERAKGNILERFSAQQFPDLHSELNLSSLELGDSALYFCASSAGIGRGYQETQYFGPGTRLLVL.

The CDR3 DNA reads as TGTGCCAGCAGTGAGTACAGGGACGGTGAGCAGTTCTTC. Protein: CASSEYRDGEQFF. The V gene is TRBV6-1, the J gene TRBJ2-1, with TRBD1 as a possible D gene (6 bases). The CDR3 is 13 residues long. V was clipped by 3 bases and J by 9 bases, with 12 bases between them. CDR1 and CDR2 (germline): MNHNS, SASEGT.

V gene TRBV12-5 combines with J gene TRBJ1-2; 7 nucleotides agree with TRBD1. With 0 bases clipped from V and 0 bases from J, the junction kept 4 bases outside the gene matches. The CDR3 is made up of 16 amino acids. The germline V gene encodes CDR1 LGHNT and CDR2 FRNRAP. The CDR3 DNA reads as TGTGCTAGTGGTTTGGTCCGGACAGGTTCTAACTATGGCTACACCTTC. Translated: CASGLVRTGSNYGYTF.

The rearrangement uses TRBV5-1 and TRBJ1-1; no firm D call. The CDR3 sequence is 14 residues long. V shed 0 bases and J shed 4 bases, with 10 bases lying between them. Germline CDR1 is SGHRS and CDR2 is YFSETQ. The CDR3, as DNA: TGCGCCAGCAGCTTGGCCGGGAGAGGCACTGAAGCTTTCTTT. Its translation: CASSLAGRGTEAFF.

The gene calls are TRBV28 and TRBJ2-7; the match to TRBD1 covers 8 bases. Germline CDR1 reads MDHEN; CDR2 reads SYDVKM. V gave up 10 bases and J gave up 6 bases; unmatched junction bases: 14. The CDR3 spans 14 residues. CDR3 region: CATTPGQGAGEQYF. In DNA, the CDR3 is TGTGCCACCACCCCGGGGCAGGGGGCTGGCGAGCAGTACTTC.

The chain is built from TRBV11-3 and TRBJ2-5, with 8 bases matching TRBD1. The CDR3 contains 13 residues. The trim removed 5 bases at V and 6 bases at J, leaving 5 bases unmatched. Germline assignment: CDR1 SGHNT and CDR2 YENEEA. The CDR3 DNA sequence: TGTGCCAGCAGCCCCGGACAGGGAAAGACCCAGTACTTC. The encoded protein is CASSPGQGKTQYF.

The V and J genes are TRBV29-1 and TRBJ1-2; 9 bases match TRBD1. The CDR3 is 13 amino acids. With V trimmed by 3 bases and J by 5 bases, 4 bases remained unmatched. The germline CDR1 and CDR2 sequences are SQVTM and ANQGSEA. The CDR3 protein is CSVEDRGGYGYTF. The CDR3 DNA sequence: TGCAGCGTTGAGGACAGGGGTGGGTATGGCTACACCTTC.

This chain connects TRBV14 to TRBJ1-2, with a tentative D call TRBD1 (6 bases). Germline CDR1 reads SGHDN; CDR2 reads FVKESK. Trimming pared 1 base from V and 4 bases from J, leaving 13 bases between. This CDR3 has 15 amino acids. The DNA of the CDR3 is TGTGCCAGCAGCCAAGCGGGACACCTGATCTATGGCTACACCTTC. Its translation: CASSQAGHLIYGYTF.

The V and J genes are TRBV11-2 and TRBJ2-5; D remains unclear. This CDR3 has 15 residues. The ends were cut back, 1 base at V and 1 base at J, with 10 bases in the middle. CDR1 and CDR2 (germline): SGHAT, FQNNGV. The CDR3 loop is CASSLVLVSQETQYF. The CDR3 nucleotides are TGTGCCAGCAGCTTAGTGCTTGTGAGCCAAGAGACCCAGTACTTC.

The chain recombines TRBV6-5 with TRBJ1-1, with 9 bases aligning to TRBD1. Germline CDR1 and CDR2: MNHEY and SVGAGI. CDR3 length: 14 amino acids. The V segment lost 4 bases and the J segment 4 bases; nucleotides outside the gene matches: 4. The CDR3 protein is CASSFRTGATEAFF. The CDR3 nucleotides read TGTGCCAGCAGTTTCCGGACAGGGGCCACTGAAGCTTTCTTT.

This chain links TRBV29-1 with TRBJ2-2; maybe TRBD1 (6 bases). Germline V gives CDR1 SQVTM, CDR2 ANQGSEA. This CDR3 comprises 13 residues. V lost 6 bases, J lost 5 bases, and 13 bases lay in between. CDR3 in DNA: TGCAGCGTCTCCCTCCAGGGGACCGGGGAGCTGTTTTTT. Residues: CSVSLQGTGELFF.

CDR3 region: CASSPGTGVPEQYF. The CDR3 DNA is TGTGCCAGCTCCCCCGGGACAGGGGTCCCCGAGCAGTACTTC. V usage is TRBV18 and J usage is TRBJ2-7; 10 positions match TRBD1. The CDR3 contains 14 residues. Germline CDR1 and CDR2: KGHSH and LQKENI. The V and J ends lost 6 bases and 6 bases, in that order; junction bases with no gene match: 8.

The chain links TRBV23-1 to TRBJ1-5; 8 nucleotides match TRBD1. Being an ORF, TRBV23-1 has a function that is uncertain. The CDR3 has 16 amino acids. V was clipped by 6 bases and J by 11 bases; unmatched bases: 18. The CDR3 nucleotides read TGCGCCAGCAGCGTGTCCGGACAGGGTAGGGGTATGGCCCAGCATTTT. This gives the protein CASSVSGQGRGMAQHF.

The V and J genes are TRBV9 and TRBJ2-1, with 7 bases fitting TRBD2. Germline CDR1 reads SGDLS; CDR2 reads YYNGEE. There are 17 residues in the CDR3. V dropped 0 bases and J dropped 2; count of bases not matched to a gene: 8. The CDR3 spells CASSVGGGSSTYNEQFF. The CDR3 DNA sequence: TGTGCCAGCAGCGTAGGAGGCGGGAGTTCCACCTACAATGAGCAGTTCTTC.

J is TRBJ2-1 and V is TRBV7-9; 8 positions match TRBD2. The V gene end was trimmed by 0 bases and the J gene end by 3 bases; junction bases not matched to a gene: 10. Germline-derived CDR1 and CDR2 are SEHNR and FQNEAQ (reference sequence). CDR3 size: 18 residues. Here the CDR3 reads CASSLASGKVGGYNEQFF. CDR3 in DNA: TGTGCCAGCAGCTTAGCTAGCGGGAAGGTCGGAGGCTACAATGAGCAGTTCTTC.

The V gene is TRBV28, the J gene TRBJ1-5; no reliable D call. CDR1 MDHEN and CDR2 SYDVKM come from the germline V gene. The V gene lost 7 bases and the J gene lost 5 bases, with 15 bases spanning the gap. This CDR3 has 14 amino acids. CDR3 loop: CASTGVQGDQPQHF. The CDR3 bases are TGTGCCAGCACCGGGGTTCAAGGTGATCAGCCCCAGCATTTT.

V usage is TRBV5-1 and J usage is TRBJ1-1, with D unresolved. Trimming removed 4 bases from V and 5 bases from J, with 15 bases in between. The CDR3 sequence is 14 residues long. Germline lookup yields CDR1 SGHRS and CDR2 YFSETQ. CDR3 protein: CASSADAGGTEAFF. CDR3 bases: TGCGCCAGCAGCGCGGACGCGGGAGGGACTGAAGCTTTCTTT.

The chain employs TRBV7-9 and TRBJ1-1, with 10 bases identical to TRBD1. Trimming at V came to 6 bases and at J to 4 bases, leaving 5 bases not matched to a gene. The CDR3 is 14 amino acids. Germline lookup yields CDR1 SEHNR and CDR2 FQNEAQ (reference sequence). The chain's CDR3 is CASSWDRGFTEAFF. The CDR3 nucleotides are TGTGCCAGCAGTTGGGACAGGGGTTTCACTGAAGCTTTCTTT.

This sequence joins TRBV5-4 and TRBJ2-1; TRBD1 aligns across 7 bases. V lost 1 base, J lost 8 bases, and 12 bases stayed unmatched. Per the germline V gene, CDR1 is SGHNT and CDR2 is YYREEE (reference sequence). The CDR3 is 16 residues long. CDR3 DNA: TGTGCCAGCAGCTTGTACCCCCCGGACAGGAGCTATGAGCAGTTCTTC. It specifies CASSLYPPDRSYEQFF.

This chain joins TRBV10-1 and TRBJ2-5, with TRBD2 matching 7 bases. The CDR3 extends over 14 amino acids. Losses at the gene ends were 9 bases for V and 3 bases for J; bases not matched to a gene: 10. The germline V gene has CDR1 WNHNN and CDR2 SYGVQD (reference sequence). The CDR3 DNA is TGCGCCAGAGCTCAGCGGGAAGGAGAAGAGACCCAGTACTTC. This sequence encodes CARAQREGEETQYF.